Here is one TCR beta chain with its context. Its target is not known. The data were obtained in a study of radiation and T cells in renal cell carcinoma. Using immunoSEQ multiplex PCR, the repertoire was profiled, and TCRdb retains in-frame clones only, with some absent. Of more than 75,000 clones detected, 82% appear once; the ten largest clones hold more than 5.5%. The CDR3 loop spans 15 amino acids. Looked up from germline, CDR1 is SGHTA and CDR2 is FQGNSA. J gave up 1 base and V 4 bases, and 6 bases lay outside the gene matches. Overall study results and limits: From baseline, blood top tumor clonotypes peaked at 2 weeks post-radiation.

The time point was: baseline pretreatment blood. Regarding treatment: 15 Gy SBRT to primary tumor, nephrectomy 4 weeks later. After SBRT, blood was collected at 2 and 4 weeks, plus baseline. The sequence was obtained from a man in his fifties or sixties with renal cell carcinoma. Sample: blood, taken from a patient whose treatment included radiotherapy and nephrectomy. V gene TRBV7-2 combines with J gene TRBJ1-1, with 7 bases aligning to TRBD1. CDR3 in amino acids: CASSSATGRNTEAFF. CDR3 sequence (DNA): TGTGCCAGCAGCTCCGCGACAGGGCGGAACACTGAAGCTTTCTTT.